This TCR beta chain comes out of a study of response to subunit inactivated influenza vaccine. This clonotype was counted between two and nine times. Germline V gene sequence: CDR1 LGHNA, CDR2 YSLEER. CDR3 length: 18 amino acids. Trimming cost V 4 bases and J 7 bases; bases outside gene matches: 12. TCRdb fed the RT-PCR reads into MiXCR, producing one record per CDR3 protein. The sample has some 550,000 distinct CDR3 sequences, less than 25% seen once. The sample was also linked to a second study, of T cells expressing NK-cell markers. From that study: For TCR beta, cDNA was produced by 5'RACE template switching with UMIs. The TCR beta repertoires were obtained from sorted CD3+CD56+NKG2C+, CD3+CD56+NKG2C- and CD3+CD56-NKG2C+ T cells. Most of the eight sequenced donors were classified as HCMV-seropositive, and one was classified as seronegative. Restriction of the sorted population to alpha-beta TCR T cells was achieved in several experiments with an anti-gamma-delta TCR antibody. The CD3+CD56-NKG2C+ fraction of four donors was likewise dominated by these clonotypes.

The TCR sequence derives from a man aged 50-59 years who received an inactivated influenza vaccine. This specimen was CD4+ T cells sorted from PBMCs, taken less than 13 days after vaccination. The rearrangement links TRBV4-3 to TRBJ2-2; 13 nucleotides match TRBD2. The DNA of the CDR3 is TGCGCCAGCAGCCGGTCAGAACTAGCGGGGGGGCCTGGCGGGGAGCTGTTTTTT. Its protein is CASSRSELAGGPGGELFF.